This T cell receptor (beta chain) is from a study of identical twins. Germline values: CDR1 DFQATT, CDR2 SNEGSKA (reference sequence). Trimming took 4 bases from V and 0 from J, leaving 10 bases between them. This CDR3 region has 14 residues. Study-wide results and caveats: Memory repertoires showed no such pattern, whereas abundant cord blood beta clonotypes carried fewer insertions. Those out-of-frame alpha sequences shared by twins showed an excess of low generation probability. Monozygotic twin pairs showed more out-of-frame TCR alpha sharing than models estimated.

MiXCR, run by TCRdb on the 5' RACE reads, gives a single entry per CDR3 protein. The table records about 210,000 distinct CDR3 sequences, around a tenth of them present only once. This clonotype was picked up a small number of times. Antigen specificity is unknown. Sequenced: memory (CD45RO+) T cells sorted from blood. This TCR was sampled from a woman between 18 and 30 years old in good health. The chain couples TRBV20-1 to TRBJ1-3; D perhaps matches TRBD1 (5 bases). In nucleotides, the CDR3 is TGCAGTGCTACCATAGACAGCTCTGGAAACACCATATATTTT. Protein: CSATIDSSGNTIYF.